This TCR beta chain was identified in a study of blood T cell repertoires in COVID-19 (TCRdb year 2020). In the study overall: Collaborator samples came from the United States, Italy and Spain and covered acute and convalescent phases of COVID-19. The prospective study material was composed of cDNA or gDNA derived from T cells, B-cell-depleted T cells, or PBMCs. Subjects who had been exposed to COVID-19, were actively infected with it, or had recovered from it provided the deeply sampled blood TCRbeta repertoires that made up the dataset. A freely available public database, intended as a resource for researchers studying the immune response to SARS-CoV-2, is where the repertoires were released. The samples were drawn from two sources: the first 160 participants of the ongoing ImmuneRACE study, and over 950 subjects contributed by 6 global collaborators. Nearly every sample came with metadata listing a de-identified subject ID, COVID-19 status, age in years and sex. Where HLA class I and class II types were available, the types were taken from metadata supplied by the sample provider, not from assay-based typing.

Of note for this clone: The antigen it binds to is not known. No quality values exist for individual bases; no much larger clone is one base distant.

TCRbeta CDR3 regions were amplified from genomic DNA using the immunoSEQ Assay, a bias-controlled multiplex PCR. The study's processing was this. The number of nucleated cells in each sample was estimated from the amplification of reference gene primers within the assay. To quantify the absolute abundance of each unique TCRbeta CDR3 rearrangement, sequence reads were collapsed and filtered. For each sample, productive Simpson clonality was calculated as the square root of Simpson's diversity index across productive rearrangements. Held by TCRdb, this immuneACCESS table contains in-frame sequences only and omits some clones. Under half of the omission traces to an unresolved V gene where checked; the cause of the rest is unknown. From that table come the V and J calls and clone size; the DNA was used to work out D and trimming. The sample table contains some 250,000 clones; only one count was recorded for more than 75% of them. Over 4% of the sample is in the top ten clones.

One collaborating source in Seattle enrolled patients while the patients were actively infected and followed the patients over time throughout the course of disease. Whole blood was collected in K2EDTA tubes by collaborating institutions according to the institutions' own protocols. For TCRbeta analysis, collaborators shipped samples as frozen whole blood, isolated PBMCs, or DNA extracted from either of those sample types. Sequences SEHNR (CDR1) and FQNEAQ (CDR2) are obtained from the germline V gene (reference sequence). From its cysteine to its phenylalanine, the CDR3 spans 13 amino acids. Only CDR3 DNA remains: 39 bases, in frame from the first base. From V the trimming removes 4 bases and from J it removes 11 bases, while the gene matches leave 7 bases of the junction unaccounted for. The study at large found these results: The quantity of clinical and demographic metadata differed by source and by participant and was supplied without curation.

The TCR comes from a woman in her sixties with COVID-19, enrolled during active disease. Material for sequencing was peripheral blood. This chain joins TRBV7-9 to TRBJ1-1, with 10 bases in between that match TRBD1. This receptor has the CDR3 CASSSRQGALAFF. The nucleotide sequence reads as follows: TGTGCCAGCAGCTCACGACAGGGGGCCTTGGCTTTCTTT.